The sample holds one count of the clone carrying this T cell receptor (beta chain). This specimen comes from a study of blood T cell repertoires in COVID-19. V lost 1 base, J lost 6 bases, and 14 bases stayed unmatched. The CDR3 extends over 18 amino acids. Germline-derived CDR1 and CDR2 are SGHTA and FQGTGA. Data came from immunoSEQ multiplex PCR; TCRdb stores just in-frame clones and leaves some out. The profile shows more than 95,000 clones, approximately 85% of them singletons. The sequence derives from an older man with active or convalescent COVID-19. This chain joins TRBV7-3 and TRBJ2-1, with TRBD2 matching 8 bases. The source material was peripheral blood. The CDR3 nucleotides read TGTGCCAGCAGCTTAAAGCCCGGTGGGTTAGCGGGGAGCAATGAGCAGTTCTTC. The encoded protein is CASSLKPGGLAGSNEQFF.